The 24 T cell receptor beta chains given below trace back to one sample, sequenced in a study of blood T cells in healthy people across ages. Alongside a J-beta primer mix, a sample-barcoded 5' primer served in a second PCR lasting about 7 to 11 cycles. TCRdb passed the 5' RACE reads through MiXCR, listing each CDR3 protein once. The sample shows about 780,000 distinct CDR3 sequences, around two thirds of them seen only once. Sequencing was carried out using blood. These receptors were taken from a young man in good health.

The chain uses TRBV7-9 and TRBJ2-7; no reliable D call. Looked up from germline, CDR1 is SEHNR and CDR2 is FQNEAQ (reference sequence). The CDR3 sequence is 13 residues long. V was cut by 5 bases and J by 4 bases, with 12 bases left in between. As DNA, the CDR3 is TGTGCCAGCAGCCTTGCGGATCCGTACGAGCAGTACTTC. This sequence encodes CASSLADPYEQYF.

This rearrangement joins TRBV6-2 or TRBV6-3 to TRBJ2-4; possibly TRBD2 for D (5 bases). The CDR3 runs 13 residues. Germline lookup yields CDR1 MNHEY and CDR2 SVGEGT. The V and J ends lost 6 bases and 15 bases respectively, with 21 bases between them. CDR3 sequence reads: CASSQGLETKRYF. CDR3 DNA sequence: TGTGCCAGCAGCCAAGGACTGGAGACTAAAAGGTACTTC.

This chain links TRBV7-9 with TRBJ2-3; 10 nucleotides line up with TRBD1. CDR1 is SEHNR, CDR2 FQNEAQ, per germline (reference sequence). After removal of 2 bases from V and 5 bases from J, the junction contained 7 bases not matched to a gene. The CDR3 runs to 16 residues. CDR3 protein: CASSLIGTGDVDTQYF. CDR3 DNA sequence: TGTGCCAGCAGCTTAATTGGGACAGGGGATGTAGATACGCAGTATTTT.

The V call is TRBV6-4, the J call TRBJ2-1, with TRBD2 matching 9 bases. The CDR3 sequence is 15 residues long. Germline values: CDR1 MRHNA, CDR2 SNTAGT. After removal of 0 bases from V and 9 bases from J, the junction contained 6 bases not matched to a gene. CDR3: CASSDSPGLAREQFF. For the CDR3, the DNA is TGTGCCAGCAGTGACTCGCCGGGACTAGCACGTGAGCAGTTCTTC.

The chain recombines TRBV2 with TRBJ2-7; a weak D match, TRBD1 (5 bases). The germline V and J ends were trimmed by 8 bases and 1 base, with 27 bases remaining between them. Germline V gene sequence: CDR1 SNHLY, CDR2 FYNNEI. The CDR3 consists of 18 residues. In nucleotides, the CDR3 is TGTGCCAGCTCACAAGGGTGGGGCAGCTCTATGAGTTCCTACGAGCAGTACTTC. Amino acid sequence: CASSQGWGSSMSSYEQYF.

The chain combines TRBV4-3 with TRBJ2-3; the match to TRBD2 covers 8 bases. The CDR3 is 17 amino acids. Germline loops: CDR1 LGHNA, CDR2 YSLEER. V was pared by 0 bases and J by 5 bases, with 10 bases of the junction left unmatched. The CDR3 region is CASSQEAGAGFLDTQYF. The CDR3 DNA sequence: TGCGCCAGCAGCCAAGAAGCGGGGGCAGGATTTTTAGATACGCAGTATTTT.

The J gene is TRBJ2-5, the V gene TRBV18; 7 positions agree with TRBD1. V was clipped by 3 bases and J by 5 bases; unmatched bases: 6. Looked up from germline, CDR1 is KGHSH and CDR2 is LQKENI. This CDR3 is 14 amino acids long. The CDR3 spells CASSPKTGPETQYF. The CDR3 DNA reads TGTGCCAGCTCACCTAAGACAGGGCCGGAGACCCAGTACTTC.

The chain employs TRBV6-6 and TRBJ2-3; 7 bases map to TRBD2. Germline CDR1 and CDR2: MNHNY and SVGAGI (reference sequence). The CDR3 sequence is 11 residues long. The V gene end was trimmed by 8 bases and the J gene end by 5 bases; junction bases not matched to a gene: 1. This CDR3 is CASGRGDTQYF. DNA of the CDR3: TGTGCCAGCGGGAGGGGAGATACGCAGTATTTT.

The J gene is TRBJ2-7, the V gene TRBV11-1, with a weak D call TRBD1 (6 bases). Germline V lookup: CDR1 SGHAT, CDR2 FQDESV (reference sequence). The CDR3 loop spans 16 amino acids. With 5 bases removed from V and 3 bases from J, the gap between germline ends came to 20 bases. The CDR3 DNA is TGTGCCAGCAGCCCCCGACAGGCCCCTTCCCTCTACGAGCAGTACTTC. It encodes CASSPRQAPSLYEQYF.

The CDR3 region has the DNA TGTGCCAGCAGCTTTAGTGGGGGGATTAATCAGCCCCAGCATTTT. This sequence encodes CASSFSGGINQPQHF. The gene calls are TRBV12-3 or TRBV12-4 and TRBJ1-5; D is perhaps TRBD1 (5 bases). Trimming took 6 bases from V and 4 from J, leaving 16 bases between them. The CDR3 is made up of 15 amino acids.

The chain links TRBV20-1 to TRBJ2-3; TRBD1 or TRBD2 may be the D gene (5 bases each). Germline V gene data show CDR1 as DFQATT and CDR2 as SNEGSKA (reference sequence). V was pared by 5 bases and J by 2 bases, with 11 bases between. There are 13 residues in the CDR3. The CDR3: CSAPGRITDTQYF. The CDR3 nucleotides read TGCAGTGCTCCGGGACGCATCACAGATACGCAGTATTTT.

This clonotype came up many times. This chain uses TRBV29-1 with TRBJ2-7; 7 bases align to TRBD2. The germline CDR1 and CDR2 sequences are SQVTM and ANQGSEA. There are 13 residues in the CDR3. The junction had 8 bases not matched to a gene; V was cut back by 7 bases and J by 2 bases. The CDR3 bases are TGCAGCGCCTCGGAAGCGGGGACCTACGAGCAGTACTTC. Protein: CSASEAGTYEQYF.

The V gene is TRBV18, the J gene TRBJ1-1; D is uncertain. The CDR3 loop spans 14 amino acids. Germline V gives CDR1 KGHSH, CDR2 LQKENI. The germline V and J ends were trimmed by 6 bases and 4 bases, with 15 bases remaining between them. CDR3 bases: TGTGCCAGCTCCCAGCCCGGGGAGGGCACTGAAGCTTTCTTT. It encodes CASSQPGEGTEAFF.

This clonotype was seen ten or more times. CDR3 coding DNA: TGTGCCAGCAGCGCAAGAGCGGGGGGGATCGATGAGCAGTTCTTC. Amino acids: CASSARAGGIDEQFF. The V call is TRBV9, the J call TRBJ2-1; TRBD2 aligns across 10 bases. Germline loops: CDR1 SGDLS, CDR2 YYNGEE. There are 15 residues in the CDR3. After removal of 3 bases from V and 8 bases from J, the junction contained 8 bases not matched to a gene.

The CDR3 bases are TGTGCCAGCAGACCAAGGACAGGTCAAGAGACCCAGTACTTC. Translated, it gives CASRPRTGQETQYF. The V and J genes are TRBV6-2 or TRBV6-3 and TRBJ2-5, with 7 bases fitting TRBD1. Germline lookup yields CDR1 MNHEY and CDR2 SVGEGT. The trim removed 6 bases at V and 2 bases at J, leaving 6 bases unmatched. The CDR3 has 14 amino acids.

The rearrangement uses TRBV29-1 and TRBJ2-3, with 10 bases lining up with TRBD2. The CDR3 length is 13 residues. V lost 3 bases, J lost 3 bases, and 0 bases stayed unmatched. The germline CDR1 and CDR2 sequences are SQVTM and ANQGSEA. DNA of the CDR3: TGCAGCGTTGAGGGACTAGCGACAGATACGCAGTATTTT. This encodes CSVEGLATDTQYF.

V gene TRBV6-1 combines with J gene TRBJ2-6; no firm D call. Germline V gives CDR1 MNHNS, CDR2 SASEGT. The CDR3 is 17 amino acids. The germline V and J ends were trimmed by 1 base and 0 bases, with 10 bases remaining between them. CDR3 nucleotide sequence: TGTGCCAGCAGTGAAGGGGCAGTTTCCTCTGGGGCCAACGTCCTGACTTTC. It yields the protein CASSEGAVSSGANVLTF.

The J gene is TRBJ2-3, the V gene TRBV24-1, with D unclear. V was cut by 4 bases and J by 1 base, with 8 bases left in between. Germline V gene data show CDR1 as KGHDR and CDR2 as SFDVKD. There are 14 residues in the CDR3. CDR3 sequence reads: CATSDRIRTDTQYF. DNA of the CDR3: TGTGCCACCAGTGACAGGATCCGCACAGATACGCAGTATTTT.

This clonotype was detected many times. The CDR3, as DNA: TGTGCCAGCAGGGATTGGACAGGGTCGTATGGCTACACCTTC. Residues: CASRDWTGSYGYTF. This rearrangement joins TRBV3-1 to TRBJ1-2; 8 nucleotides line up with TRBD1. The J segment lost 5 bases and the V segment lost 6 bases, leaving 8 bases of the junction unmatched. There are 14 residues in the CDR3. Per germline, CDR1 LGHDT and CDR2 YNNKEL (reference sequence).

The table lists this clonotype with a few counts. The rearrangement joins TRBV2 to TRBJ1-4; D is undetermined. This CDR3 is built from 14 residues. The germline CDR1 and CDR2 sequences are SNHLY and FYNNEI. V lost 6 bases and J lost 1, with 9 bases in between. In DNA, the CDR3 is TGTGCCAGCAGGCAAGGAGAAACTAATGAAAAACTGTTTTTT. It yields the protein CASRQGETNEKLFF.

This chain joins TRBV20-1 and TRBJ1-2, with 8 bases aligning to TRBD1. V gave up 5 bases and J gave up 5 bases; unmatched junction bases: 10. This CDR3 is built from 14 residues. Germline-derived CDR1 and CDR2 are DFQATT and SNEGSKA (reference sequence). This CDR3 is CSARQDRVEYGYTF. The CDR3 DNA follows: TGCAGTGCTCGTCAGGACAGGGTCGAATATGGCTACACCTTC.

This clonotype appeared a few times. The chain links TRBV4-2 to TRBJ2-7, with 10 bases matching TRBD1. The germline CDR1 and CDR2 sequences are LGHNA and YNFKEQ. V shed 1 base, J shed 0 bases, and the junction held 6 bases outside the gene matches. This CDR3 has 17 residues. CDR3 residues: CASSQAWGQGSSYEQYF. DNA of the CDR3: TGTGCCAGCAGCCAAGCTTGGGGACAGGGGAGCTCCTACGAGCAGTACTTC.

The rearrangement uses TRBV7-2 and TRBJ1-1; 8 nucleotides match TRBD1. In germline, CDR1 is SGHTA, CDR2 FQGNSA. This CDR3 spans 16 amino acids. Unmatched junction bases numbered 6, after V lost 3 bases and J lost 0 bases. Here the CDR3 reads CASSLTGAHMNTEAFF. The CDR3 DNA reads as TGTGCCAGCAGCTTGACAGGGGCCCACATGAACACTGAAGCTTTCTTT.

V and J are TRBV9 and TRBJ2-3; 7 bases are a match to TRBD1. Germline CDR1 is SGDLS and CDR2 is YYNGEE. With 0 bases clipped from V and 5 bases from J, the junction kept 6 bases outside the gene matches. This CDR3 comprises 15 residues. The CDR3 protein is CASSVEDRIVDTQYF. DNA for the CDR3: TGTGCCAGCAGCGTAGAGGACAGGATAGTAGATACGCAGTATTTT.